One T cell receptor (beta chain) is described in this entry. The data are from a study of blood T cell repertoires in COVID-19. On the study more broadly: The cDNA or gDNA used as material had been derived from T cells, B-cell-depleted T cells, or PBMCs.

Clones were sequenced by immunoSEQ multiplex PCR, and TCRdb holds only the in-frame ones, with some missing. The sample includes 250,000 or so clones, 90% of them seen just once. The CDR3 loop spans 18 amino acids. V lost 5 bases to trimming and J lost 1 base, with 23 bases between them. CDR1 and CDR2 (germline): LGHNA, YNFKEQ. This receptor was obtained from a woman in her fifties or sixties with COVID-19, enrolled during active disease. The chain carries TRBV4-2 and TRBJ1-1, with D possibly being TRBD1 (6 bases). The sequenced material came from peripheral blood. This CDR3 reads CASSKGKGGPAANTEAFF. CDR3 DNA: TGTGCCAGCAGCAAGGGTAAGGGGGGGCCGGCGGCGAACACTGAAGCTTTCTTT.